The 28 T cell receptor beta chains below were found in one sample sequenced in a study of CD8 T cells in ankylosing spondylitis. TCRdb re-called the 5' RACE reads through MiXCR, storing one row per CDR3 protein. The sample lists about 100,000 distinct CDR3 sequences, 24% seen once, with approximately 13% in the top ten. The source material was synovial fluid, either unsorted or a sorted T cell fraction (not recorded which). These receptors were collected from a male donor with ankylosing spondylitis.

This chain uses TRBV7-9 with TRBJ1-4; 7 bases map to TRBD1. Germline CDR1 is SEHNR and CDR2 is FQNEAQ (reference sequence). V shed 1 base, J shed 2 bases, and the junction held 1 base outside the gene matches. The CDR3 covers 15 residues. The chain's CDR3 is CASSLEGATNEKLFF. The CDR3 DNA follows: TGTGCCAGCAGCTTAGAGGGGGCCACTAATGAAAAACTGTTTTTT.

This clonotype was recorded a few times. Here the CDR3 DNA reads TGTGCCAGCAGCTTAGTTGCCAGGCCGAACACTGAAGCTTTCTTT. Amino acid sequence: CASSLVARPNTEAFF. This chain joins TRBV7-9 and TRBJ1-1; D is ambiguous. CDR1 SEHNR and CDR2 FQNEAQ come from the germline V gene (reference sequence). With 1 base removed from V and 1 base from J, the gap between germline ends came to 10 bases. The CDR3 loop spans 15 amino acids.

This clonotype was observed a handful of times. In DNA, the CDR3 is TGTGCCAGCAGCTTAGCGGACCACTACAATGAGCAGTTCTTC. This gives the protein CASSLADHYNEQFF. This chain joins TRBV13 and TRBJ2-1, with D uncertain. The V and J ends lost 1 base and 3 bases respectively, with 7 bases between them. Germline CDR1 is PRHDT and CDR2 is FYEKMQ (reference sequence). The CDR3 sequence is 14 residues long.

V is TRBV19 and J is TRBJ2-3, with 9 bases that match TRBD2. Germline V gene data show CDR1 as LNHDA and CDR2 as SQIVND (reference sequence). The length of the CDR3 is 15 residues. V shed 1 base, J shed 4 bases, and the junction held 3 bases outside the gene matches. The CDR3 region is CASSIAVAGADTQYF. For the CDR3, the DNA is TGTGCCAGTAGTATAGCCGTAGCGGGAGCAGATACGCAGTATTTT.

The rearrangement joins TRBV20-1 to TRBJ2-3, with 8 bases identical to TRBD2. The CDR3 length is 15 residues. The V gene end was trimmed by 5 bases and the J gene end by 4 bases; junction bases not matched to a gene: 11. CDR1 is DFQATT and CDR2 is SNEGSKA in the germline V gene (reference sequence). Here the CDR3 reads CSAPTSGSIADTQYF. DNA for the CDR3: TGCAGTGCTCCCACGAGCGGGAGTATAGCAGATACGCAGTATTTT.

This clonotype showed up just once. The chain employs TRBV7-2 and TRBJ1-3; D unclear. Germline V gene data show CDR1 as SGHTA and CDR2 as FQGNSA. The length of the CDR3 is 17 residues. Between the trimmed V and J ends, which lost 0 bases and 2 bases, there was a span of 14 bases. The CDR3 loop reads CASSLAAPWGTGNTIYF. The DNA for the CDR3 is TGTGCCAGCAGCTTAGCCGCCCCATGGGGTACTGGAAACACCATATATTTT. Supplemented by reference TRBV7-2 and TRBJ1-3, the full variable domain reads GAGVSQSPSNKVTEKGKDVELRCDPISGHTALYWYRQSLGQGLEFLIYFQGNSAPDKSGLPSDRFSAERTGGSVSTLTIQRTQQEDSAVYLCASSLAAPWGTGNTIYFGEGSWLTVV.

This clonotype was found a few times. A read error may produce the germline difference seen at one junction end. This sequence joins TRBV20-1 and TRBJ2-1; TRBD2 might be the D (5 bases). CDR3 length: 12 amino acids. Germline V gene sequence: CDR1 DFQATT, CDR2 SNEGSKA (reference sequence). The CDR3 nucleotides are TGCAGTACTAGAGAATTCGGATCCCAGCAGTTCTTC. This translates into CSTREFGSQQFF.

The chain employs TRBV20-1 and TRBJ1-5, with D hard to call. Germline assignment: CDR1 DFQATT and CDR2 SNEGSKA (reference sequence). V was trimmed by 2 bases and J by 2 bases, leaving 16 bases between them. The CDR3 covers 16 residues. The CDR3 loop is CSARSWRQAGNQPQHF. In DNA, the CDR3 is TGCAGTGCTAGATCCTGGCGTCAGGCTGGCAATCAGCCCCAGCATTTT.

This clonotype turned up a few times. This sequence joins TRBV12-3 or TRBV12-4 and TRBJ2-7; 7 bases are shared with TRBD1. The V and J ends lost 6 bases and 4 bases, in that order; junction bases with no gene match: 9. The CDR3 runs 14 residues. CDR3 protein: CASRRDRVKYEQYF. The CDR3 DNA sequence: TGTGCCAGCAGGCGTGACAGGGTGAAATACGAGCAGTACTTC.

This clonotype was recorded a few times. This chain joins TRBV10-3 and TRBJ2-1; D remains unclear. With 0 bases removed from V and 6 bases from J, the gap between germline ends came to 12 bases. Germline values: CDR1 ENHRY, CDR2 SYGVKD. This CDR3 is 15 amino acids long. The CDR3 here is CAISESNTASNEQFF. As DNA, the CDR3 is TGTGCCATCAGTGAGTCGAATACGGCCTCCAATGAGCAGTTCTTC.

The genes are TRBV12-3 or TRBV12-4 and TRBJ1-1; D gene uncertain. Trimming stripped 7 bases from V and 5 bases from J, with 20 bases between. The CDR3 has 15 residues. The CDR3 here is CASTTPTRARTEAFF. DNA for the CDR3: TGTGCCAGCACCACCCCGACAAGGGCCCGAACTGAAGCTTTCTTT.

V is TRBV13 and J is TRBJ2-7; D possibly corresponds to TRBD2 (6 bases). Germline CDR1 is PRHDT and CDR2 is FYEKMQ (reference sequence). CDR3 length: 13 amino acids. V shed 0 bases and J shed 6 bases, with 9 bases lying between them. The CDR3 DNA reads TGTGCCAGCAGCTTAGGGGGAGGAGGCGAGCAGTACTTC. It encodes CASSLGGGGEQYF.

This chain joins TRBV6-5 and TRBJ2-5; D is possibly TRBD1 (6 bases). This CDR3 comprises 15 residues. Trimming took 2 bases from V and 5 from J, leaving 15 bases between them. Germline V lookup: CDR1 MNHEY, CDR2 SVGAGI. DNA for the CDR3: TGTGCCAGCAGTTACGGGACACAGGGTTCCGAGACCCAGTACTTC. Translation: CASSYGTQGSETQYF.

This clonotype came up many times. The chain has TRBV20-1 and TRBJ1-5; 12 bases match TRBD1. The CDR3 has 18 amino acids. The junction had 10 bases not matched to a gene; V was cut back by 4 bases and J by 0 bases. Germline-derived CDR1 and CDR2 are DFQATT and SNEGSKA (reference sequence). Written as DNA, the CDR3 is TGCAGTGCTAACGCCGGGACAGGGGGCCGTAATAGCAATCAGCCCCAGCATTTT. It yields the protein CSANAGTGGRNSNQPQHF.

The DNA for the CDR3 is TGTGCCAGCAGTTTGCGTACGCGAGTAGGGAATGAGCAGTTCTTC. It encodes CASSLRTRVGNEQFF. The chain couples TRBV27 to TRBJ2-1; no reliable D call. V was clipped by 3 bases and J by 7 bases, with 16 bases between them. Looked up from germline, CDR1 is MNHEY and CDR2 is SMNVEV (reference sequence). The CDR3 consists of 15 residues.

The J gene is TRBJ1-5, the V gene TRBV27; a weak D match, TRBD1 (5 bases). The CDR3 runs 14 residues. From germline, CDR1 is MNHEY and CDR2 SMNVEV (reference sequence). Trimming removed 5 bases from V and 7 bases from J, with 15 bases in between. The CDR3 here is CASSGGVSGQPQHF. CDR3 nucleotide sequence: TGTGCCAGCAGTGGAGGGGTTTCGGGACAGCCCCAGCATTTT.

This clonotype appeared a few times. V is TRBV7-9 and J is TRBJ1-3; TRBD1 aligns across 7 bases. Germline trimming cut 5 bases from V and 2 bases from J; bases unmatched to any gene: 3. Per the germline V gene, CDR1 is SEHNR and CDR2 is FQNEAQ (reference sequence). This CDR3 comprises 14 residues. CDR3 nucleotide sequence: TGTGCCAGCAGCCGAACAGGGGCTGGAAACACCATATATTTT. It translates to CASSRTGAGNTIYF. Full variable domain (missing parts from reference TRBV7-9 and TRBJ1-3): DTGVSQNPRHKITKRGQNVTFRCDPISEHNRLYWYRQTLGQGPEFLTYFQNEAQLEKSRLLSDRFSAERPKGSFSTLEIQRTEQGDSAMYLCASSRTGAGNTIYFGEGSWLTVV.

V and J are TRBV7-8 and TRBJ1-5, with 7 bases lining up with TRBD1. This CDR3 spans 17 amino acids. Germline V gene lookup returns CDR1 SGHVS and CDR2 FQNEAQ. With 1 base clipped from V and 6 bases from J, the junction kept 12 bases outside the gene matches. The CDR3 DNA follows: TGTGCCAGCAGCTTAGTAGGAGGGGGCCGGTATGGTCAGCCCCAGCATTTT. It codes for CASSLVGGGRYGQPQHF.

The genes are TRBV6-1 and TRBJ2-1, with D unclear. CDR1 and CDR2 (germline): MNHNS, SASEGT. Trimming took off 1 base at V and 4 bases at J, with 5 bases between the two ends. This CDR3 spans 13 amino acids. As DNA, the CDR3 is TGTGCCAGCAGTGAAGATGGGTACAATGAGCAGTTCTTC. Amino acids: CASSEDGYNEQFF.

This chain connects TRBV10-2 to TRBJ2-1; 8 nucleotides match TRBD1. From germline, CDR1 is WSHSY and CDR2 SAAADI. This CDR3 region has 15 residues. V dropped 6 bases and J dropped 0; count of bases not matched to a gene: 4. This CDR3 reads CASRRQGSSYNEQFF. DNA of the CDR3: TGCGCCAGCAGACGACAGGGGAGCTCCTACAATGAGCAGTTCTTC.

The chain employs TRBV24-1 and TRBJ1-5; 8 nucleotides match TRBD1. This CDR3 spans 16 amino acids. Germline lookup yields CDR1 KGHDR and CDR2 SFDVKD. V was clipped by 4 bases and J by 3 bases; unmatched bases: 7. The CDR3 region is CATSDPRQGSNQPQHF. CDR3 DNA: TGTGCCACCAGTGACCCCCGACAGGGGTCCAATCAGCCCCAGCATTTT.

The CDR3 is CASSLRQASSYEQYF. CDR3 DNA sequence: TGTGCCAGCAGCTTAAGGCAGGCGAGCTCCTACGAGCAGTACTTC. The chain has TRBV11-3 and TRBJ2-7; the D is unclear. Germline V gives CDR1 SGHNT, CDR2 YENEEA. V gave up 2 bases and J gave up 0 bases, with 11 bases separating them. The CDR3 runs to 15 residues.

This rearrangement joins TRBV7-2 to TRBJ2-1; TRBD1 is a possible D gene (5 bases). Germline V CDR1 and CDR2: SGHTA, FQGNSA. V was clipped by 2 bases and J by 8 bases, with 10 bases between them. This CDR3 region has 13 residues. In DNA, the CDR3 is TGTGCCAGCAGCTTATTCCCCAGGGATGAGCAGTTCTTC. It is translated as CASSLFPRDEQFF.

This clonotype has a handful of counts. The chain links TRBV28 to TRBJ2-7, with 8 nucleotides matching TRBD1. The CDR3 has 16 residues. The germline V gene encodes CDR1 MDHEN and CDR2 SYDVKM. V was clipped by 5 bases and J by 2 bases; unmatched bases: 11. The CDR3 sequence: CASSPAGTGIPYEQYV. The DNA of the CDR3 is TGTGCCAGCAGTCCCGCCGGGACAGGAATTCCCTACGAGCAGTACGTC.

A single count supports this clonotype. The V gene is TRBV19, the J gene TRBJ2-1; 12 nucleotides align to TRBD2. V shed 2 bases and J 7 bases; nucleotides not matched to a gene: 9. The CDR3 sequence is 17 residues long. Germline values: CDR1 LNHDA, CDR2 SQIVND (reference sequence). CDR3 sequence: CASSITGLAGPRNEQFF. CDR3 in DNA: TGTGCCAGTAGTATAACGGGACTAGCGGGTCCTCGGAATGAGCAGTTCTTC.

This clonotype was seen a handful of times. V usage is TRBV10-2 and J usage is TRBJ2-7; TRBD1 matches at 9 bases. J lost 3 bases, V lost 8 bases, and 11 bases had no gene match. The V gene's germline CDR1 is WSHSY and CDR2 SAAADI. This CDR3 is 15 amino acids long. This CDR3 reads CASQEAGTGFYEQYV. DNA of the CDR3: TGCGCCAGCCAGGAGGCCGGGACAGGGTTCTACGAGCAGTACGTC.

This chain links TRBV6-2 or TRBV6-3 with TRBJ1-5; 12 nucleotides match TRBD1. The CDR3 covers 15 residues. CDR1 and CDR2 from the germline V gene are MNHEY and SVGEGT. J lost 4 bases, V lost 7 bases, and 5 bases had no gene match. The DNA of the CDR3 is TGTGCCAGCACTCTGGGACAGGGGGCAAATCAGCCCCAGCATTTT. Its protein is CASTLGQGANQPQHF.

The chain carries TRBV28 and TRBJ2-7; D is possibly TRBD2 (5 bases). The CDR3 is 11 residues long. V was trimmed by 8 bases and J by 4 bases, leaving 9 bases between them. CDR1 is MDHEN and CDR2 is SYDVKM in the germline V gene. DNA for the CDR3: TGTGCCAGCCGGGGATCGTACGAGCAGTACGTC. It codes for CASRGSYEQYV.